This entry lists 22 T cell receptor beta chains sequenced from one sample in a study of shared clonotypes between healthy human individuals. Assay: immunoSEQ multiplex PCR; the TCRdb copy retains only in-frame clones and omits some. The data contain around 940,000 clones, approximately 80% of them singletons. The specimen was memory CD4+ T cells sorted from blood. The subset: CD45RA-negative fraction. All receptors derive from a man between 18 and 29 years old in good health.

CDR3 protein: CAISEGGKNTEAFF. CDR3 DNA: TGTGCCATCAGTGAAGGGGGTAAGAACACTGAAGCTTTCTTT. This rearrangement joins TRBV10-3 to TRBJ1-1; the D gene is possibly TRBD1 (6 bases). Trimming shortened V by 3 bases and J by 1 base, and 9 bases separated the two germline ends. The CDR3 is 14 residues long. Germline lookup yields CDR1 ENHRY and CDR2 SYGVKD.

The chain carries TRBV9 and TRBJ2-7, with D unclear. The CDR3 runs to 16 residues. V was pared by 4 bases and J by 0 bases, with 17 bases between. CDR1 is SGDLS, CDR2 YYNGEE, per germline. CDR3 sequence: CASSPAVTSISYEQYF. In DNA form, the CDR3 reads TGTGCCAGCAGCCCAGCAGTGACATCAATCTCCTACGAGCAGTACTTC.

The chain links TRBV28 to TRBJ1-2; 8 bases are shared with TRBD1. Germline V gene sequence: CDR1 MDHEN, CDR2 SYDVKM. The CDR3 runs 14 residues. Trimming took 2 bases from V and 8 from J; bases not matched to a gene: 7. CDR3 DNA: TGTGCCAGCAGTTTAAACCAGGGGGCGGGAGGCTACACCTTC. Translated, it gives CASSLNQGAGGYTF.

The chain carries TRBV6-1 and TRBJ1-5; no clear D gene. V lost 2 bases, J lost 4 bases, and 9 bases lay in between. The CDR3 is 14 amino acids. Germline lookup yields CDR1 MNHNS and CDR2 SASEGT. The CDR3 DNA sequence: TGTGCCAGCAGTGAACGGACGGGAAATCAGCCCCAGCATTTT. Translated: CASSERTGNQPQHF.

CDR3 region: CASTSDISTDTQYF. In nucleotides, the CDR3 is TGTGCCAGCACCTCCGACATATCCACAGATACGCAGTATTTT. This chain joins TRBV9 and TRBJ2-3; the D is unclear. The CDR3 is 14 residues long. Per germline, CDR1 SGDLS and CDR2 YYNGEE. V lost 6 bases to trimming and J lost 2 bases, with 13 bases between them.

In its sample, this clone was seen once. The chain uses TRBV27 and TRBJ1-1, with 11 bases fitting TRBD1. The CDR3 runs to 15 residues. V shed 4 bases and J 5 bases; nucleotides not matched to a gene: 6. Germline loops: CDR1 MNHEY, CDR2 SMNVEV (reference sequence). The CDR3 nucleotides are TGTGCCAGCAGTTCTAGGACAGGGGGCAATACTGAAGCTTTCTTT. Translating it yields CASSSRTGGNTEAFF.

This clone was recorded only once. The chain links TRBV5-1 to TRBJ1-6; 8 bases map to TRBD1. Germline values: CDR1 SGHRS, CDR2 YFSETQ. V gave up 3 bases and J gave up 10 bases; unmatched junction bases: 15. This CDR3 is built from 17 residues. The CDR3 coding sequence is TGCGCCAGCAGCTCCCAAAGGCAGGACAGGGACCGCTCACCCCTCCACTTT. Encoded protein: CASSSQRQDRDRSPLHF.

J is TRBJ2-1 and V is TRBV4-1; TRBD1 matches 8 bases. Per germline, CDR1 MGHRA and CDR2 YSYEKL. CDR3 length: 19 amino acids. After removal of 3 bases from V and 0 bases from J, the junction contained 13 bases not matched to a gene. For the CDR3, the DNA is TGCGCCAGCAGCCACAGGACAGGGTCGGGCGGGTTCTCCTACAATGAGCAGTTCTTC. Translated, it gives CASSHRTGSGGFSYNEQFF.

V usage is TRBV7-9 and J usage is TRBJ2-2; D call uncertain. This CDR3 contains 15 residues. V dropped 4 bases and J dropped 4 bases, with 13 bases sitting between them. Germline loops: CDR1 SEHNR, CDR2 FQNEAQ (reference sequence). The CDR3 bases are TGTGCCAGCAGCTGGGGTAGTGTTGGCACCGGGGAGCTGTTTTTT. Its translation: CASSWGSVGTGELFF. Full variable domain (missing parts from reference TRBV7-9 and TRBJ2-2): DTGVSQNPRHKITKRGQNVTFRCDPISEHNRLYWYRQTLGQGPEFLTYFQNEAQLEKSRLLSDRFSAERPKGSFSTLEIQRTEQGDSAMYLCASSWGSVGTGELFFGEGSRLTVL.

CDR3 protein: CASSFSRDTEAFF. The CDR3 DNA reads as TGTGCCAGCAGCTTTAGCAGGGACACTGAAGCTTTCTTT. The chain combines TRBV7-2 with TRBJ1-1, with a weak D call TRBD1 (5 bases). The CDR3 runs to 13 residues. The germline V gene encodes CDR1 SGHTA and CDR2 FQGNSA. V lost 3 bases to trimming and J lost 3 bases, with 8 bases between them. Filled out from reference TRBV7-2 and TRBJ1-1, the complete variable domain reads GAGVSQSPSNKVTEKGKDVELRCDPISGHTALYWYRQSLGQGLEFLIYFQGNSAPDKSGLPSDRFSAERTGGSVSTLTIQRTQQEDSAVYLCASSFSRDTEAFFGQGTRLTVV.

V and J are TRBV20-1 and TRBJ1-1; no definite D call. This CDR3 is 10 amino acids long. The germline gives CDR1 DFQATT, CDR2 SNEGSKA (reference sequence). V lost 4 bases and J lost 8, with 8 bases in between. For the CDR3, the DNA is TGCAGTGCTACACAGACAGAAGCTTTCTTT. It yields the protein CSATQTEAFF.

This clone has only a few counts. The gene calls are TRBV30 and TRBJ1-6; possibly TRBD1 for D (5 bases). The CDR3 extends over 12 amino acids. The ends were cut back, 7 bases at V and 4 bases at J, with 8 bases in the middle. Per the germline V gene, CDR1 is GTSNPN and CDR2 is SVGIG (reference sequence). Written as DNA, the CDR3 is TGTGCCTCGGGACTATATAATTCACCCCTCCACTTT. This gives the protein CASGLYNSPLHF.

The gene calls are TRBV19 and TRBJ1-5; D call uncertain. The CDR3 is made up of 13 amino acids. Germline CDR1 is LNHDA and CDR2 is SQIVND (reference sequence). V lost 7 bases, J lost 9 bases, and 16 bases lay in between. CDR3 sequence: CASTPGDPGPQHF. CDR3 DNA sequence: TGTGCCAGTACCCCGGGAGACCCCGGGCCCCAGCATTTT.

The V and J genes are TRBV6-5 and TRBJ1-3; possibly TRBD1 for D (5 bases). The CDR3 has 15 residues. Germline loops: CDR1 MNHEY, CDR2 SVGAGI. Between the trimmed V and J ends, which lost 5 bases and 0 bases, there was a span of 11 bases. This CDR3 reads CASSGGGFSGNTIYF. The CDR3 DNA sequence: TGTGCCAGCAGTGGGGGGGGTTTCTCTGGAAACACCATATATTTT.

The sample holds one count of this clone. The genes are TRBV5-1 and TRBJ1-3; TRBD1 matches 7 bases. The CDR3 totals 19 residues. With V trimmed by 4 bases and J by 0 bases, 16 bases remained unmatched. Germline V gene lookup returns CDR1 SGHRS and CDR2 YFSETQ. In DNA form, the CDR3 reads TGCGCCAGCAGCCCCCAGGGTAAGGGGGCCTTCTACTCTGGAAACACCATATATTTT. It yields the protein CASSPQGKGAFYSGNTIYF.

This clone showed up just a few times. The chain combines TRBV21-1 with TRBJ1-2; the table's D call, TRBD1, has no DNA check behind it. TRBV21-1 is deemed a pseudogene. The CDR3 contains 13 residues. This CDR3 reads CASSKARGHGYTF. CDR3 bases: TGTGCCAGCAGCAAAGCAAGGGGCCATGGCTACACCTTC.

The J gene is TRBJ2-6, the V gene TRBV5-4; a weak D match, TRBD2 (7 bases). V lost 4 bases and J lost 0, with 11 bases in between. Germline V gene data show CDR1 as SGHNT and CDR2 as YYREEE (reference sequence). This CDR3 contains 16 residues. CDR3 sequence (DNA): TGTGCCAGCAGCCGGGGGGCTAGCTCTGGGGCCAACGTCCTGACTTTC. Its protein product is CASSRGASSGANVLTF.

V usage is TRBV4-1 and J usage is TRBJ1-5; 7 nucleotides line up with TRBD1. The CDR3 spans 15 residues. V was clipped by 6 bases and J by 3 bases; unmatched bases: 8. The germline V gene encodes CDR1 MGHRA and CDR2 YSYEKL. CDR3 residues: CASRERTGYNQPQHF. The CDR3 nucleotides are TGCGCCAGCAGGGAACGGACAGGCTACAATCAGCCCCAGCATTTT.

The chain has TRBV2 and TRBJ2-6; 8 bases map to TRBD1. This CDR3 contains 17 residues. Germline loops: CDR1 SNHLY, CDR2 FYNNEI. V was pared by 4 bases and J by 0 bases, with 5 bases of the junction left unmatched. The CDR3 region has the DNA TGTGCCAGCAGTGGGACAGGGATGAGCTCTGGGGCCAACGTCCTGACTTTC. Amino acid sequence: CASSGTGMSSGANVLTF.

V usage is TRBV6-6 and J usage is TRBJ1-5; D is ambiguous. The ends were cut back, 2 bases at V and 6 bases at J, with 8 bases in the middle. The CDR3 extends over 13 amino acids. Germline V gene lookup returns CDR1 MNHNY and CDR2 SVGAGI (reference sequence). The CDR3 loop is CASSYDWGQPQHF. Here the CDR3 DNA reads TGTGCCAGCAGTTACGACTGGGGTCAGCCCCAGCATTTT.

The V call is TRBV5-1, the J call TRBJ2-5; D is unresolved. This CDR3 contains 11 residues. V was cut by 6 bases and J by 4 bases, with 7 bases left in between. CDR1 SGHRS and CDR2 YFSETQ come from the germline V gene. The chain's CDR3 is CASKVGETQYF. The CDR3 DNA reads TGCGCCAGCAAGGTGGGAGAGACCCAGTACTTC.

This chain links TRBV27 with TRBJ2-7; a weak D match, TRBD2 (5 bases). Trimming took off 2 bases at V and 3 bases at J, with 14 bases between the two ends. The CDR3 runs to 15 residues. CDR1 MNHEY and CDR2 SMNVEV come from the germline V gene (reference sequence). DNA for the CDR3: TGTGCCAGCAGTTTAGAGGGAACGAGGATCTACGAGCAGTACTTC. It specifies CASSLEGTRIYEQYF.